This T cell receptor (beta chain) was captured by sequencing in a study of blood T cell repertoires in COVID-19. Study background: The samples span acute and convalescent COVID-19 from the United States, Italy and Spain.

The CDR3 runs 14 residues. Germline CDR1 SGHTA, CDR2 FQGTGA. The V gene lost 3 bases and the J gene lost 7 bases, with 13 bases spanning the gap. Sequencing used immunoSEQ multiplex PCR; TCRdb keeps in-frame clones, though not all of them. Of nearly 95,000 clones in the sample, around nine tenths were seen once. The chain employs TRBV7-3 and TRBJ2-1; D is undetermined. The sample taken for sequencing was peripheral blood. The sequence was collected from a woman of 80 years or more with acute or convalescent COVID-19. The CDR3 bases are TGTGCCAGCAGCTTCCGACCCGGGTTGAATGAGCAGTTCTTC. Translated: CASSFRPGLNEQFF.